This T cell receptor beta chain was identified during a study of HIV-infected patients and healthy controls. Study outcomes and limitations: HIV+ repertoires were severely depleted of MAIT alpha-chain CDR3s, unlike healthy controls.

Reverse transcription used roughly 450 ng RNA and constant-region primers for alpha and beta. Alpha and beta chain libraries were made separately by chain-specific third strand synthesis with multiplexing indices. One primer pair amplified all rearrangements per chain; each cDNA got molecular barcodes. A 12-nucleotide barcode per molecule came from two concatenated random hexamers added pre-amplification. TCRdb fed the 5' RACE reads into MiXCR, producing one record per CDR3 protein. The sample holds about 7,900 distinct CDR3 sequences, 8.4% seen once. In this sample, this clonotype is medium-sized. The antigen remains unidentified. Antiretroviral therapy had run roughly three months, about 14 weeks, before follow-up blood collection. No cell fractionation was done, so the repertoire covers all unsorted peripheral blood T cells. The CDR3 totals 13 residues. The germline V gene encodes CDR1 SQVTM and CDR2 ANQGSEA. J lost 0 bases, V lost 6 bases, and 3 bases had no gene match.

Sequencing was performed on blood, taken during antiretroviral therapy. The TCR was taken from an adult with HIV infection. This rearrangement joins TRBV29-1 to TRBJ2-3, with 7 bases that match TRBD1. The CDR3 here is CSVGQMSTDTQYF. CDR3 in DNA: TGCAGCGTGGGACAGATGAGCACAGATACGCAGTATTTT.